A single sample is the source of the 4 T cell receptor beta chains below, sequenced in a study of T-cell memory formation after mild COVID-19. TCRdb used MiXCR to reprocess the 5' RACE reads, holding one entry per CDR3 protein. The table lists about 350,000 distinct CDR3 sequences, about 13% of them singletons. Sequencing was done on a sample of PBMCs or a T cell subset sorted from them (not recorded which). These TCRs come from a man between 18 and 35 years old who had mild COVID-19 (a few samples of this study predate the infection). Cell type and time point are not known.

This clonotype was counted only a few times. This chain uses TRBV5-1 with TRBJ2-6; 7 bases are a match to TRBD1. Germline lookup yields CDR1 SGHRS and CDR2 YFSETQ. CDR3 length: 14 residues. V lost 1 base, J lost 11 bases, and 6 bases stayed unmatched. CDR3 bases: TGCGCCAGCAGCTTGTTCGGGACAGAATACGTCCTGACTTTC. Protein sequence: CASSLFGTEYVLTF.

CDR3 loop: CASSAGLAEDTQYF. The CDR3 nucleotides read TGCGCCAGCAGCGCGGGACTAGCGGAAGATACGCAGTATTTT. This chain connects TRBV5-1 to TRBJ2-3, with 11 bases lining up with TRBD2. The CDR3 is made up of 14 amino acids. Germline V CDR1 and CDR2: SGHRS, YFSETQ. Trimming at V came to 4 bases and at J to 5 bases, leaving 3 bases not matched to a gene.

This clonotype has a count of ten or more. The V call is TRBV5-1, the J call TRBJ2-3; no clear D. V was pared by 0 bases and J by 2 bases, with 10 bases between. The germline V gene encodes CDR1 SGHRS and CDR2 YFSETQ. The CDR3 is made up of 15 amino acids. The CDR3 sequence is CASSLARPATDTQYF. For the CDR3, the DNA is TGCGCCAGCAGCTTGGCCCGACCCGCCACAGATACGCAGTATTTT.

This clonotype was seen more than once but under ten times. The chain employs TRBV10-3 and TRBJ2-5; TRBD1 aligns across 8 bases. Germline V lookup: CDR1 ENHRY, CDR2 SYGVKD. Losses at the gene ends were 6 bases for V and 3 bases for J; bases not matched to a gene: 6. There are 14 residues in the CDR3. In DNA form, the CDR3 reads TGTGCCATCAGAGGACAGGGAAAAGAAGAGACCCAGTACTTC. It is translated as CAIRGQGKEETQYF.